A few counts support the clone carrying this TCR beta chain. The antigen is undetermined. Synthesis of TCR cDNA relied on 5'RACE template switching, which attached a universal primer site and UMIs. TCRdb independently ran MiXCR on the 5' RACE reads; one entry per CDR3 protein. The sample holds about 73,000 distinct CDR3 sequences, just under 8% seen once. These data belong to a study of T cells after yellow fever vaccination. Whole-study findings and limits: Peaking on day 5 versus 15, the secondary response was faster but weaker. Subsequent booster samples again held most clones from primary vaccination (around 96% CD4, about 90% CD8). The bulk population could contribute abundant contaminating clonotypes to FACS-sorted repertoires.

The V segment lost 5 bases and the J segment 8 bases; nucleotides outside the gene matches: 11. The CDR3 loop spans 16 amino acids. The germline V gene has CDR1 WSHSY and CDR2 SAAADI. The genes are TRBV10-2 and TRBJ2-1; 11 bases match TRBD2. This TCR was sampled from a man aged 25 to 45 who received the YFV17D yellow fever vaccine. The sequencing used CD8+ T cells sorted from PBMCs, collected on the day of the yellow fever booster vaccination. The CDR3 protein is CASSQLAGESRDEQFF. Written as DNA, the CDR3 is TGCGCCAGCAGTCAACTAGCGGGAGAGTCCCGCGATGAGCAGTTCTTC.